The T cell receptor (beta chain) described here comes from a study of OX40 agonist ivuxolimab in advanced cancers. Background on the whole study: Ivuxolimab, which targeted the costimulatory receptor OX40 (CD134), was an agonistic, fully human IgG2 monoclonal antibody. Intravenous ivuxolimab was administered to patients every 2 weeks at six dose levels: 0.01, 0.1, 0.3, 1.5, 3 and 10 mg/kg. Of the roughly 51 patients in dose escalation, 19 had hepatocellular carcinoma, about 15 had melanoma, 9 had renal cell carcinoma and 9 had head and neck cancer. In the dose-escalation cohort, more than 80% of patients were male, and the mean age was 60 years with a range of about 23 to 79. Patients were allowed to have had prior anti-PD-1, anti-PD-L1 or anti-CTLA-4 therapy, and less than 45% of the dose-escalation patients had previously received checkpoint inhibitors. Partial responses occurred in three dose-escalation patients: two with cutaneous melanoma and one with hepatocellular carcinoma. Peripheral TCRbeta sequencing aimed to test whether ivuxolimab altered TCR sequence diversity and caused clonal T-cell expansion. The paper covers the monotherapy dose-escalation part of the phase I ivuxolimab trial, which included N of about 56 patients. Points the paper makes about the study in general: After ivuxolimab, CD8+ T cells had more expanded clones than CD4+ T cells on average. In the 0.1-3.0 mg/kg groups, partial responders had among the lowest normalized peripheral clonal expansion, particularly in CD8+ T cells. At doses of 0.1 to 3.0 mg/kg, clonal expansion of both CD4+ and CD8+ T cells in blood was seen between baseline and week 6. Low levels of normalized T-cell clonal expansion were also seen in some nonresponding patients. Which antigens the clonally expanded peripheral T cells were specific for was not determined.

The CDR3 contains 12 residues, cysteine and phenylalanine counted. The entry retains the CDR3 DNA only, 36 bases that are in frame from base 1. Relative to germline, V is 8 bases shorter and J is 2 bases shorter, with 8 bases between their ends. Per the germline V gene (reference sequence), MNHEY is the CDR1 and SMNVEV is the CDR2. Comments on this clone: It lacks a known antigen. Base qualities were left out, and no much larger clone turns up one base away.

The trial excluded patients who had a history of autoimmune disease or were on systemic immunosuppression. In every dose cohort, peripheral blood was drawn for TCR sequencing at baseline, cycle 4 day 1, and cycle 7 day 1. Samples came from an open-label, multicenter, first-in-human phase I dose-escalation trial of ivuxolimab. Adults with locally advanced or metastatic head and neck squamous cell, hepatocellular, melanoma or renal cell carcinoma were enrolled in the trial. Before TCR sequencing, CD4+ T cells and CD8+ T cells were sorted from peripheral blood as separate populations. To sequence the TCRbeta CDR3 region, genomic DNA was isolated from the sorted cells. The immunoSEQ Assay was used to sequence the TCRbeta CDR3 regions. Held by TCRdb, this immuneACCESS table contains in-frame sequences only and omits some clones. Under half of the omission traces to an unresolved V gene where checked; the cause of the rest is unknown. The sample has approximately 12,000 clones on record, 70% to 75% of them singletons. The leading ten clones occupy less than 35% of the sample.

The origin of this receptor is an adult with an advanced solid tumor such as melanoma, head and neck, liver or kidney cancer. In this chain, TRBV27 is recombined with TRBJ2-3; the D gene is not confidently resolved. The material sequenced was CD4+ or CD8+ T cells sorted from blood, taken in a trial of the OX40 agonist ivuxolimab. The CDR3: CASGVNTDTQYF. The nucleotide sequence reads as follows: TGTGCCAGCGGAGTTAACACAGATACGCAGTATTTT.